Each of the 10 T cell receptor beta chains below was sequenced from the same sample in a study of beta chain features in type 1 diabetes. Notes on the study in general: Type 1 diabetes patients showed a moderate but significant shortening of TCRB CDR3s in all four CD4+ subsets.

The sequenced template was cDNA made from the entire isolated RNA. Libraries were prepared by immunoSEQ multiplex PCR; TCRdb keeps only in-frame clonotypes and omits some of them. This sample yields under 850,000 clones, of which 13% are seen a single time; about 0.02% belongs to the top ten. Their target antigens are unknown. The source material was naive CD4+ T cells from blood. These receptors originate from a man aged 18 to 30 with type 1 diabetes.

This clone was counted a few times. J is TRBJ1-1 and V is TRBV10-3; D may be TRBD1 (5 bases). The V end was cut by 8 bases, the J end by 0 bases, with 13 bases between. This CDR3 has 14 residues. Germline assignment: CDR1 ENHRY and CDR2 SYGVKD. DNA for the CDR3: TGTGCCATCGCGACGGGGCCGATGAACACTGAAGCTTTCTTT. Translating gives CAIATGPMNTEAFF.

A few counts support this clone. The rearrangement joins TRBV5-1 to TRBJ2-3; 15 bases line up with TRBD2. V lost 4 bases, J lost 5 bases, and 5 bases stayed unmatched. Germline CDR1 and CDR2: SGHRS and YFSETQ. The CDR3 is 16 residues long. The CDR3 DNA reads as TGCGCCAGCAGCGCTGGACTAGCGGGGGGGCAAGATACGCAGTATTTT. Its translation is CASSAGLAGGQDTQYF.

The V and J genes are TRBV4-1 and TRBJ2-2; D gene uncertain. CDR3 length: 17 residues. From germline, CDR1 is MGHRA and CDR2 YSYEKL. Trimming took 1 base from V and 4 from J, leaving 16 bases between them. The CDR3 here is CASSQVQSVRLTGELFF. In nucleotides, the CDR3 is TGCGCCAGCAGCCAAGTTCAAAGTGTCAGACTCACCGGGGAGCTGTTTTTT.

This clone occurred a few times. The rearrangement uses TRBV7-2 and TRBJ2-1; 11 nucleotides align to TRBD2. V trimming: 0 bases; J trimming: 0 bases; junction bases outside the gene matches: 4. This CDR3 spans 18 amino acids. The germline gives CDR1 SGHTA, CDR2 FQGNSA. CDR3: CASSLAASGGSSYNEQFF. For the CDR3, the DNA is TGTGCCAGCAGCTTAGCGGCTAGCGGGGGGAGCTCCTACAATGAGCAGTTCTTC.

CDR3 sequence: CASSPGTGGSNSPLHF. As DNA, the CDR3 is TGCGCCAGCAGCCCCGGGACAGGGGGCAGTAATTCACCCCTCCACTTT. This chain links TRBV5-1 with TRBJ1-6, with 12 bases lining up with TRBD1. In germline, CDR1 is SGHRS, CDR2 YFSETQ. The CDR3 totals 16 residues. After removal of 4 bases from V and 6 bases from J, the junction contained 5 bases not matched to a gene.

This chain uses TRBV7-9 with TRBJ2-1, with D perhaps TRBD1 (7 bases). V shed 5 bases and J shed 14 bases, with 16 bases lying between them. Germline V gives CDR1 SEHNR, CDR2 FQNEAQ (reference sequence). The CDR3 runs 12 residues. For the CDR3, the DNA is TGTGCCAGCAGCCCCCCGAGCAGGGGGGAGTTCTTC. Protein sequence: CASSPPSRGEFF.

Regarding this clone: Other DNA sequences from this sample encode an identical CDR3 as well. This chain links TRBV18 with TRBJ2-7; a possible D gene is TRBD2 (5 bases). Trimming removed 3 bases at V and 2 bases at J, with 5 bases between. CDR1 and CDR2 from the germline V gene are KGHSH and LQKENI. This CDR3 is built from 12 residues. CDR3 loop: CASSPGTYEQYF. CDR3 bases: TGTGCCAGCTCACCCGGGACCTACGAGCAGTACTTC.

This clone has only a few counts. The V call is TRBV5-4, the J call TRBJ1-1; D may be TRBD1 (6 bases). The germline V gene encodes CDR1 SGHNT and CDR2 YYREEE (reference sequence). This CDR3 contains 15 residues. Trimming left V 3 bases short and J 8 bases short, with 20 bases between. CDR3 in amino acids: CASSSKDRAAYEAFF. CDR3 nucleotides: TGTGCCAGCAGCTCGAAGGACAGAGCCGCTTACGAAGCTTTCTTT.

This clone was counted a few times. Other DNA sequences in the sample encode the same CDR3. This chain uses TRBV5-1 with TRBJ1-1; D is perhaps TRBD1 (6 bases). The CDR3 is 14 amino acids. CDR1 and CDR2 (germline): SGHRS, YFSETQ. Trimming cost V 0 bases and J 2 bases, with 8 bases left between them. CDR3 loop: CASSLGDINTEAFF. DNA for the CDR3: TGCGCCAGCAGCTTGGGGGACATCAACACTGAAGCTTTCTTT.

A few counts support this clone. The chain has TRBV29-1 and TRBJ2-1, with D maybe TRBD2 (6 bases). Germline-derived CDR1 and CDR2 are SQVTM and ANQGSEA. V was clipped by 4 bases and J by 1 base, with 8 bases between them. The CDR3 is 13 residues long. The CDR3, as DNA: TGCAGCGTTGTGGGACTGTCCTACAATGAGCAGTTCTTC. Translating it yields CSVVGLSYNEQFF.